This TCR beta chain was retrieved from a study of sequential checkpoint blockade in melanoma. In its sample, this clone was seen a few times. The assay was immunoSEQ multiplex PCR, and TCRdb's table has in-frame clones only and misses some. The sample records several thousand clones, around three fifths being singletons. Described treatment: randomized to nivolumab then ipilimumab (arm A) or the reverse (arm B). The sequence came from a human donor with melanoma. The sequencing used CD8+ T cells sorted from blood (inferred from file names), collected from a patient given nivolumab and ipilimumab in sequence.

The CDR3 is CASSWGETEAFF. DNA for the CDR3: TGTGCCAGCAGTTGGGGAGAGACTGAAGCTTTCTTT. The chain joins TRBV28 to TRBJ1-1, with D unresolved. CDR3 length equals 12 residues. Germline assignment: CDR1 MDHEN and CDR2 SYDVKM. Trimming took off 4 bases at V and 5 bases at J, with 8 bases between the two ends.